This paragraph covers one TCR beta chain sequence. The target antigen is unknown. The data are from a study of T cell repertoires in cytomegalovirus infection. Study-level background: Indicated by public TCR beta signatures were CMV infection and matching HLA type.

TCRdb independently ran MiXCR on the reads; one entry per CDR3 protein. This sample has 450,000 to 650,000 distinct CDR3 sequences, with more than 20% found just once. General study findings and limits: The cumulative frequency of public TCR beta families distinguished individuals who carried CMV together with the relevant HLA. HLA-C-restricted CMV-specific TCR beta clonotypes prevailed in the ex vivo response.

Sequencing input: PBMCs. This sequence originates from a human donor in good health (CMV status not recorded). Some clones in this sample may be carry-over from other donors' samples.

As DNA, the CDR3 is TGTGCCAGCAACCAGGGGGCGTTAAGCTACACCTTC. Amino acids: CASNQGALSYTF. The chain recombines TRBV28 with TRBJ1-2; 8 nucleotides align to TRBD1. The trim removed 7 bases at V and 9 bases at J, leaving 7 bases unmatched. Germline V gene data show CDR1 as MDHEN and CDR2 as SYDVKM. The CDR3 is made up of 12 amino acids.